Following are 25 T cell receptor beta chains from one sample sequenced in a study of glioma-infiltrating T cells (dated by TCRdb to 2016 to 2017). Sequencing was performed on an Illumina MiSeq. The iRepertoire nested amplicon-rescue multiplex PCR (arm-PCR) platform was used to amplify TCR alpha and beta CDR3 regions from RNA. TCRdb cleaned the public reads at Q25 with fastp, built clones with MiXCR and kept in-frame beta chains. Duplicate CDR3 protein sequences are folded into a single record with the most common DNA and genes. For this sample there are 150,000 to 200,000 distinct CDR3 sequences; approximately 40% appear just once. The ten largest clonotypes hold around 4.9% of the sample. Sequences were obtained from glioma tissue, nonneoplastic brain tissue, or PBMCs (not recorded which). Every receptor here comes from a human donor with low-grade glioma or glioblastoma, undergoing nonglioma brain surgery, or in good health (not recorded which).

This clonotype showed up many times. The rearrangement uses TRBV20-1 and TRBJ2-1; D is perhaps TRBD1 or TRBD2 (5 bases each). Germline V lookup: CDR1 DFQATT, CDR2 SNEGSKA (reference sequence). This CDR3 region has 17 residues. Trimming removed 3 bases from V and 5 bases from J, with 23 bases in between. The CDR3 bases are TGCAGTGCTAGGGGACCCCCCTTGGGAGTCGTTCACAATGAGCAGTTCTTC. As protein: CSARGPPLGVVHNEQFF.

This clonotype was counted many times. A much larger clonotype is one base distant, so this may be a read error. This chain uses TRBV20-1 with TRBJ2-1; 15 nucleotides align to TRBD2. This CDR3 has 14 amino acids. Germline CDR1 DFQATT, CDR2 SNEGSKA (reference sequence). V shed 8 bases and J 8 bases; nucleotides not matched to a gene: 7. The DNA of the CDR3 is TGCAGTACTCTCGGACTAGCGGGAGGGTATGAGCAGTTCTTC. Translating it yields CSTLGLAGGYEQFF.

CDR3 DNA sequence: TGTGCCAGCAGTTTGGCGGGGGTGGACAATGAGCAGTTCTTC. Amino acid sequence: CASSLAGVDNEQFF. The chain uses TRBV12-3 or TRBV12-4 and TRBJ2-1; 7 bases match TRBD2. This CDR3 is 14 amino acids long. J was trimmed by 5 bases and V by 3 bases; bases with no gene match: 4.

To note about this clonotype: Its ends do not fully match the called genes, so a read error is possible. The chain is built from TRBV30 and TRBJ2-3; D is ambiguous. Germline lookup yields CDR1 GTSNPN and CDR2 SVGIG (reference sequence). The CDR3 extends over 14 amino acids. The CDR3 region has the DNA TGTGCCTGGAGTGATCTACACCGTGTGGATGAGCAGTTCTTT. Protein: CAWSDLHRVDEQFF.

This clonotype was counted a few times. This chain joins TRBV2 and TRBJ2-7; 8 positions match TRBD1. The V and J ends lost 6 bases and 7 bases, in that order; junction bases with no gene match: 8. The CDR3 is made up of 13 amino acids. The germline CDR1 and CDR2 sequences are SNHLY and FYNNEI. The chain's CDR3 is CASRRTGWYEQYF. In DNA, the CDR3 is TGTGCCAGCAGAAGGACAGGGTGGTATGAGCAGTACTTC.

In regard to this clonotype: A much bigger clone sits one base away, suggesting this may be a read error. This sequence joins TRBV10-3 and TRBJ2-1; 8 nucleotides line up with TRBD2. The CDR3 is 16 amino acids. The germline V gene has CDR1 ENHRY and CDR2 SYGVKD. The CDR3 reads CAISQSTGGPYNEQFF. Written as DNA, the CDR3 is TGTGCCATCAGTCAGTCCACGGGAGGGCCCTACAATGAGCAGTTCTTC.

The genes are TRBV4-1 and TRBJ1-2; D possibly corresponds to TRBD1 (6 bases). V was pared by 3 bases and J by 4 bases, with 18 bases between. The CDR3 is 16 residues long. Germline loops: CDR1 MGHRA, CDR2 YSYEKL. The CDR3 is CASSHLPGTRSYGYTF. In DNA, the CDR3 is TGCGCCAGCAGCCACTTGCCCGGGACAAGGAGCTATGGCTACACCTTC.

Turning to this clonotype: A much larger clone is a single base away; this may be a read error. The genes are TRBV28 and TRBJ2-3; 9 bases match TRBD2. The V gene's germline CDR1 is MDHEN and CDR2 SYDVKM. The ends lost 5 bases at V and 5 bases at J; junction bases unmatched: 11. CDR3 length: 16 amino acids. The CDR3 nucleotides read TGTGCCAGCAGTGGCGGAACAATAGCGGGAGTAGATACGCAGTATTTT. Translated, it gives CASSGGTIAGVDTQYF. Supplemented by reference TRBV28 and TRBJ2-3, the full variable domain reads DVKVTQSSRYLVKRTGEKVFLECVQDMDHENMFWYRQDPGLGLRLIYFSYDVKMKEKGDIPEGYSVSREKKERFSLILESASTNQTSMYLCASSGGTIAGVDTQYFGPGTRLTVL.

The sample holds many counts of this clonotype. This chain connects TRBV7-2 to TRBJ2-3, with 13 bases fitting TRBD2. Looked up from germline, CDR1 is SGHTA and CDR2 is FQGNSA. V was pared by 1 base and J by 2 bases, with 3 bases of the junction left unmatched. The CDR3 has 17 residues. The CDR3 here is CASSLVGTSGTTDTQYF. The DNA of the CDR3 is TGTGCCAGCAGCTTAGTGGGGACTAGCGGGACCACAGATACGCAGTATTTT.

The sample holds one count of this clonotype. A much larger clonotype is one base distant, so this may be a read error. CDR3 sequence reads: CATSDRGGSSCNEQFF. DNA for the CDR3: TGTGCCACCAGTGATCGCGGGGGGAGCTCCTGCAATGAGCAGTTCTTC. The chain recombines TRBV24-1 with TRBJ2-1; TRBD2 agrees at 8 bases. CDR3 length equals 16 residues. In germline, CDR1 is KGHDR, CDR2 SFDVKD.

This rearrangement joins TRBV15 to TRBJ2-3; TRBD2 matches at 9 bases. Unmatched junction bases numbered 3, after V lost 5 bases and J lost 0 bases. This CDR3 comprises 15 residues. Looked up from germline, CDR1 is LNHNV and CDR2 is YYDKDF (reference sequence). The CDR3 loop reads CATSQTSGSTDTQYF. CDR3 in DNA: TGTGCCACCAGCCAGACTAGCGGCAGCACAGATACGCAGTATTTT.

The genes are TRBV27 and TRBJ2-1, with D perhaps matching TRBD1 (5 bases). Germline V CDR1 and CDR2: MNHEY, SMNVEV (reference sequence). V was cut by 6 bases and J by 0 bases, with 15 bases left in between. This CDR3 is built from 16 residues. The CDR3 loop reads CASSPGRGPSYNEQFF. CDR3 nucleotides: TGTGCCAGCAGCCCTGGAAGGGGTCCCTCCTACAATGAGCAGTTCTTC.

Comment on this clonotype: This CDR3 is missing its conserved last phenylalanine or tryptophan, likely due to a read error. The rearrangement joins TRBV7-9 to TRBJ2-6; D remains ambiguous. The CDR3 runs to 15 residues. Germline CDR1 and CDR2: SEHNR and FQNEAQ (reference sequence). V was trimmed by 2 bases and J by 3 bases, leaving 8 bases between them. The CDR3 spells CASSLIPFGANVLTL. The DNA for the CDR3 is TGTGCCAGCAGCTTAATACCGTTTGGGGCCAACGTCCTGACTTTA.

This clonotype showed up many times. The V and J genes are TRBV19 and TRBJ2-6; no definite D call. CDR1 and CDR2 (germline): LNHDA, SQIVND (reference sequence). V lost 6 bases, J lost 3 bases, and 3 bases lay in between. The CDR3 length is 12 residues. The CDR3 sequence is CASSYGANVLTF. CDR3 DNA sequence: TGTGCCAGTAGCTATGGGGCCAACGTCCTGACTTTC.

With regard to this clonotype: The junction departs from the called germline gene at one end, perhaps through a read error. CDR3 protein: CASSEGEGEVNEKFF. CDR3 sequence (DNA): TGCGCCAGCAGCGAAGGGGAGGGAGAGGTCAATGAGAAGTTCTTC. The chain combines TRBV4-1 with TRBJ2-1; 7 bases agree with TRBD2. From germline, CDR1 is MGHRA and CDR2 YSYEKL. This CDR3 has 15 amino acids.

The rearrangement joins TRBV5-1 to TRBJ2-3; 10 positions match TRBD2. V dropped 0 bases and J dropped 11; count of bases not matched to a gene: 15. Germline V CDR1 and CDR2: SGHRS, YFSETQ. The CDR3 is made up of 17 amino acids. The chain's CDR3 is CASSLGASGRPAVKQYF. The DNA of the CDR3 is TGCGCCAGCAGCTTGGGGGCTAGCGGGAGACCCGCAGTTAAGCAGTATTTT.

This clonotype was seen only a few times. This chain uses TRBV28 with TRBJ1-1, with TRBD1 matching over 8 bases. Losses at the gene ends were 7 bases for V and 0 bases for J; bases not matched to a gene: 13. The CDR3 length is 17 residues. CDR1 is MDHEN and CDR2 is SYDVKM in the germline V gene. CDR3 sequence: CASTPSPGQGMNTEAFF. The CDR3 DNA is TGTGCCAGCACTCCTTCGCCCGGACAGGGTATGAACACTGAAGCTTTCTTT.

Remarks on this clonotype: Given a much more abundant clone one base away, this may be a read error. The chain recombines TRBV7-2 with TRBJ2-3, with TRBD2 as a possible D gene (5 bases). The CDR3 covers 16 residues. With 3 bases removed from V and 6 bases from J, the gap between germline ends came to 19 bases. Germline V lookup: CDR1 SGHTA, CDR2 FQGNSA. The DNA of the CDR3 is TGTGCCAGCAGCTTTCGAAGCGGTACTGCGGCGGATACGCAGTATTTT. It yields the protein CASSFRSGTAADTQYF. Drawing the rest from reference TRBV7-2 and TRBJ2-3, the complete variable domain is GAGVSQSPSNKVTEKGKDVELRCDPISGHTALYWYRQSLGQGLEFLIYFQGNSAPDKSGLPSDRFSAERTGGSVSTLTIQRTQQEDSAVYLCASSFRSGTAADTQYFGPGTRLTVL.

On this clonotype: The junction shows a germline mismatch at one end, possibly a read error. The V gene is TRBV6-1, the J gene TRBJ2-7; no clear D. The CDR3 extends over 11 amino acids. Germline lookup yields CDR1 MNHNS and CDR2 SASEGT. The CDR3 is CAISEFYDQYF. CDR3 DNA: TGTGCCATCAGTGAATTCTACGATCAGTACTTC.

On this clonotype itself: Being one base from a much bigger clone, this may be a read error. Since no conserved phenylalanine or tryptophan closes the CDR3, a read error is the likely cause. The chain recombines TRBV5-1 with TRBJ2-1, with D possibly being TRBD2 (6 bases). The CDR3 consists of 16 residues. Germline CDR1 reads SGHRS; CDR2 reads YFSETQ. V lost 1 base and J lost 7, with 18 bases in between. CDR3 sequence: CASSLSGGMPENEQFL. The CDR3 coding sequence is TGCGCCAGCAGCTTGTCGGGCGGGATGCCAGAGAATGAGCAGTTCTTA.

This clonotype was seen at least ten times. The J gene is TRBJ1-1, the V gene TRBV27; D perhaps matches TRBD1 (5 bases). This CDR3 is built from 13 residues. The germline V and J ends were trimmed by 6 bases and 7 bases, with 15 bases remaining between them. CDR1 MNHEY and CDR2 SMNVEV come from the germline V gene (reference sequence). CDR3 region: CASSLTPGFEAFF. CDR3 in DNA: TGTGCCAGCAGCCTGACCCCAGGGTTTGAAGCTTTCTTT.

This clonotype was seen only a few times. The chain joins TRBV13 to TRBJ2-7, with D unresolved. From germline, CDR1 is PRHDT and CDR2 FYEKMQ (reference sequence). Trimming stripped 1 base from V and 7 bases from J, with 17 bases between. The CDR3 is made up of 15 amino acids. CDR3 residues: CASSLDEASVTEQYF. The CDR3, as DNA: TGTGCCAGCAGCTTAGATGAGGCCTCGGTTACGGAGCAGTACTTC.

Regarding this clonotype: Being one base from a much bigger clone, this may be a read error. CDR3: CASSLAGGTTYEQYF. CDR3 in DNA: TGTGCCAGCAGTTTAGCGGGAGGGACGACCTACGAGCAGTACTTC. V usage is TRBV28 and J usage is TRBJ2-7, with 9 nucleotides matching TRBD2. The trim removed 2 bases at V and 2 bases at J, leaving 4 bases unmatched. Germline loops: CDR1 MDHEN, CDR2 SYDVKM. CDR3 size: 15 residues.

The V and J genes are TRBV29-1 and TRBJ1-2; perhaps TRBD1 as D (5 bases). Trimming pared 6 bases from V and 5 bases from J, leaving 16 bases between. Germline V gene lookup returns CDR1 SQVTM and CDR2 ANQGSEA. The CDR3 totals 13 residues. CDR3 in amino acids: CSVVGTAFYGYTF. In DNA, the CDR3 is TGCAGCGTGGTAGGGACGGCCTTTTATGGCTACACCTTC.

This clonotype was observed at least ten times. This chain links TRBV10-3 with TRBJ2-7; 10 bases match TRBD2. Trimming took 0 bases from V and 6 from J; bases not matched to a gene: 8. Germline CDR1 ENHRY, CDR2 SYGVKD. This CDR3 is 16 amino acids long. As DNA, the CDR3 is TGTGCCATCAGTGAGTCTTCAGGACTAGCGGATGTCGAGCAGTACTTC. It translates to CAISESSGLADVEQYF.